The subject of this entry is one T cell receptor (beta chain). The antigen is not known. This entry comes from a study of memory CD4+ T cells and cytomegalovirus serostatus. The study's findings and limits: Of under 200 reported CMV TCRbeta sequences, roughly 67 were found in memory CD4+ repertoires.

Authors' processing steps: Out-of-frame sequences were removed, leaving roughly 2,200,000 distinct TCRbeta sequences. Produced via immunoSEQ multiplex PCR; TCRdb's table is partial and in-frame only. That table gives V, J and clone size, and the DNA gave D and trimming. The top ten clones hold roughly 1.7% of a sample with some 50,000 clones, around 77% of them seen once. Single viable CD3+CD4+CD8-CD45RO+ cells were sorted as the memory CD4+ T cells. Serostatus was set by detecting CMV pp150, pp28, p38, p52 IgG. After thawing, CD4+ T cells were positively selected. V was trimmed by 0 bases and J by 3 bases, leaving 14 bases between them. Germline CDR1 LNHNV, CDR2 YYDKDF (reference sequence). The CDR3 is 16 amino acids.

The chain combines TRBV15 with TRBJ1-1; perhaps TRBD1 as D (5 bases). Sequenced input: memory CD4+ T cells from blood. The clonotype was recovered from an adult in good health and CMV-seronegative. CDR3 sequence: CATSRDRDLQDTEAFF. CDR3 coding DNA: TGTGCCACCAGCAGAGACCGGGACCTTCAGGACACTGAAGCTTTCTTT.